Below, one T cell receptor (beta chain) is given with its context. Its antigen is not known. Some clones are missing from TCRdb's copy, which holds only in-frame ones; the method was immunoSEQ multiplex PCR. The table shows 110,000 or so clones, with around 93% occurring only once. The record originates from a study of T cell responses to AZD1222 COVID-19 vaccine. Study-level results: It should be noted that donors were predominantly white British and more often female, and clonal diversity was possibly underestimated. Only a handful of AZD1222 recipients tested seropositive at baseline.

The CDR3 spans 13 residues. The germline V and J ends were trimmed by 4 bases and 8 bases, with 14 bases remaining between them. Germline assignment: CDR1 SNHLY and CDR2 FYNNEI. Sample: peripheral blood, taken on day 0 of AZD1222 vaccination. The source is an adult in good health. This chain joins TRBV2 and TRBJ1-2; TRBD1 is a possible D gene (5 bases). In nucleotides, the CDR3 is TGTGCCAGCAGTGCGCAAGGGGTAGACGGCTACACCTTC. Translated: CASSAQGVDGYTF. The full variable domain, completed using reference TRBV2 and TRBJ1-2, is EPEVTQTPSHQVTQMGQEVILRCVPISNHLYFYWYRQILGQKVEFLVSFYNNEISEKSEIFDDQFSVERPDGSNFTLKIRSTKLEDSAMYFCASSAQGVDGYTFGSGTRLTVV.